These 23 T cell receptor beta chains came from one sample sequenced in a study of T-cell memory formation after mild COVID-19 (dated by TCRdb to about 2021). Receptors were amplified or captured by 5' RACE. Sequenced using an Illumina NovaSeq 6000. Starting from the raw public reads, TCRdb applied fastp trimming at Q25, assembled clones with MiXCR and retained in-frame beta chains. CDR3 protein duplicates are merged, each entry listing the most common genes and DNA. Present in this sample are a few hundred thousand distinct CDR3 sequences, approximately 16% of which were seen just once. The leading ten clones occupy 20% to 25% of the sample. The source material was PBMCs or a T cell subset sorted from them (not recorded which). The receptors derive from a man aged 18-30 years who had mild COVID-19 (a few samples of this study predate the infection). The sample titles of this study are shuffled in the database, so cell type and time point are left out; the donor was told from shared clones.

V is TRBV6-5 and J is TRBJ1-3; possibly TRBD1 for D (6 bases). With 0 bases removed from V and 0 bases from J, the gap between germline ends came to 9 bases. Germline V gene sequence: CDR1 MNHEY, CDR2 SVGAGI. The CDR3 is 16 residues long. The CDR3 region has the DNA TGTGCCAGCAGTTACTCGATAGGGGGCTCTGGAAACACCATATATTTT. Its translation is CASSYSIGGSGNTIYF.

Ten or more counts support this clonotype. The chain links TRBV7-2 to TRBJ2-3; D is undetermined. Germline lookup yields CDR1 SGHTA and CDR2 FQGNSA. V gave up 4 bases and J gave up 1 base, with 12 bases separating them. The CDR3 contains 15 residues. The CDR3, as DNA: TGTGCCAGCAGCTCCGATAGCATGGGCACAGATACGCAGTATTTT. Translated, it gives CASSSDSMGTDTQYF.

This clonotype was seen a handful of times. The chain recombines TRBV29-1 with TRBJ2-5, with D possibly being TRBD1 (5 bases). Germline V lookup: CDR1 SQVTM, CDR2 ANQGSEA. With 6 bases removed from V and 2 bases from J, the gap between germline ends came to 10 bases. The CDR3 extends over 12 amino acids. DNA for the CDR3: TGCAGCGTGGGGCAGGCACAAGAGACCCAGTACTTC. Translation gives CSVGQAQETQYF.

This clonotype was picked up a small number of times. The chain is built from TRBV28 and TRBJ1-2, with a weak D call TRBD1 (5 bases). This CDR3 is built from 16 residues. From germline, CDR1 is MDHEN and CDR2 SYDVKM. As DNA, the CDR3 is TGTGTCACCACAGTCGATGTGGGGGGAGCTAACTATGGCTACACCTTC. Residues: CVTTVDVGGANYGYTF.

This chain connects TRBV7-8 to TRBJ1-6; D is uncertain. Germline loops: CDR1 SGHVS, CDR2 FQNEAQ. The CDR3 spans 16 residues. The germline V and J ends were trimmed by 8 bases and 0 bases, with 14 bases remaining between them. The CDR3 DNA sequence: TGTGCCAGCGGAAACCCTAGTAGCTCCTATAATTCACCCCTCCACTTT. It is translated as CASGNPSSSYNSPLHF.

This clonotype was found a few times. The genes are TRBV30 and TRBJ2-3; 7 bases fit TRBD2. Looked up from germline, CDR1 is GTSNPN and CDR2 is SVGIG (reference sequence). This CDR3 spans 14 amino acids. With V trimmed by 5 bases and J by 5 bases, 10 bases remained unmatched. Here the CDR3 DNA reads TGTGCCTGGGCTTCGGCTAGCGGAAGAGATACGCAGTATTTT. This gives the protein CAWASASGRDTQYF.

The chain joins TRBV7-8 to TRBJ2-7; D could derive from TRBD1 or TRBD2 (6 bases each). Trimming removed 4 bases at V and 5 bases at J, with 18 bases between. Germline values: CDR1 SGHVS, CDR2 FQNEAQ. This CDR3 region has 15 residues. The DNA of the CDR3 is TGTGCCAGCAGCTACTCGAGGGGGGATGACGACGAGCAGTACTTC. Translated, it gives CASSYSRGDDDEQYF.

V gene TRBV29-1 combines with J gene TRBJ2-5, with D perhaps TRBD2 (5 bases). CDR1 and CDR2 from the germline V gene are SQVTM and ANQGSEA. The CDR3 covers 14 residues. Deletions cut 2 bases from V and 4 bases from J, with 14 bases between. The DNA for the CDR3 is TGCAGCGTTGAAATCTTTGACCGGGGAGAGACCCAGTACTTC. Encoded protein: CSVEIFDRGETQYF.

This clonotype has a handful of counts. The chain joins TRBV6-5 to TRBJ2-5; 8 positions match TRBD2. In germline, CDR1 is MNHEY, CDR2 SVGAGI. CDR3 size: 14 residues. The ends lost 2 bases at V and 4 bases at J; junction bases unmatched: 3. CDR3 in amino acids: CASSYRGGSETQYF. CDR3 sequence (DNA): TGTGCCAGCAGTTACCGGGGGGGGTCAGAGACCCAGTACTTC.

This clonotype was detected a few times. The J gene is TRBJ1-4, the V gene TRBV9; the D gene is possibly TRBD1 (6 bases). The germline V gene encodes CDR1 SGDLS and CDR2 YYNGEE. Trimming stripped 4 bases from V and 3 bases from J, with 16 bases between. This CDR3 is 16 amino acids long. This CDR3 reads CASSPGLSGANEKLFF. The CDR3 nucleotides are TGTGCCAGCAGCCCAGGGTTATCAGGGGCTAATGAAAAACTGTTTTTT.

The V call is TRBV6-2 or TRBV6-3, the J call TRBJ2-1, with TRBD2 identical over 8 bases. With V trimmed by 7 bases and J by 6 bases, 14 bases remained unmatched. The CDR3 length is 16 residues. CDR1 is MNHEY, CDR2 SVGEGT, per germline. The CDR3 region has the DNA TGTGCCAGCACTGAGATCGGGGGGGCCTCTTTCAATGAGCAGTTCTTC. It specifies CASTEIGGASFNEQFF.

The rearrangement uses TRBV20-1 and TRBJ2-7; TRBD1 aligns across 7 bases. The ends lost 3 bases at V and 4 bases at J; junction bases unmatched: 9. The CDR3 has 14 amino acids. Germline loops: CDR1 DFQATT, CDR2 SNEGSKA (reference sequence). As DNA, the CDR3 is TGCAGTGCTAGCGCGACGGGACAGCGATACGAGCAGTACGTC. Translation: CSASATGQRYEQYV.

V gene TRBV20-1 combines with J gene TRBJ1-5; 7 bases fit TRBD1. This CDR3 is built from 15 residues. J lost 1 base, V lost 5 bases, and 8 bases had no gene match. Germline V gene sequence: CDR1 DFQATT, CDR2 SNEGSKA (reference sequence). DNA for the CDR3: TGCAGTGCTGCACTACCAGGGGGGAGCAATCAGCCCCAGCATTTT. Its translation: CSAALPGGSNQPQHF.

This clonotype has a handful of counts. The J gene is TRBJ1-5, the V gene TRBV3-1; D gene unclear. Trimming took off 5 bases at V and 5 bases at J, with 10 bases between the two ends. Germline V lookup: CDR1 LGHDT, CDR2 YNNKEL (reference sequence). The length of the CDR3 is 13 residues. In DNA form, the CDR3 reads TGTGCCAGCAGCTTATTCCAAGATCAGCCCCAGCATTTT. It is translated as CASSLFQDQPQHF. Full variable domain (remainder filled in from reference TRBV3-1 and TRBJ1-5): DTAVSQTPKYLVTQMGNDKSIKCEQNLGHDTMYWYKQDSKKFLKIMFSYNNKELIINETVPNRFSPKSPDKAHLNLHINSLELGDSAVYFCASSLFQDQPQHFGDGTRLSIL.

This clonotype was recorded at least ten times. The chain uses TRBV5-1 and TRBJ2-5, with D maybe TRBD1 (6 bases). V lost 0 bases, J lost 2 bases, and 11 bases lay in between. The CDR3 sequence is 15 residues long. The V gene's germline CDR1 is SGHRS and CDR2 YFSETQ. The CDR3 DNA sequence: TGCGCCAGCAGCTTGGACGGCAGGGGACAAGAGACCCAGTACTTC. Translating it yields CASSLDGRGQETQYF.

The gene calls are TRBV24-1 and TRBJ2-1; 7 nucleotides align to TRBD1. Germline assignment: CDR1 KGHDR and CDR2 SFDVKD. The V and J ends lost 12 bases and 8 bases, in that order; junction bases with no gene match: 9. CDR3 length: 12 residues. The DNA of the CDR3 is TGTGCCTCAGAAGACAGGGCCCATGAGCAGTTCTTC. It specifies CASEDRAHEQFF.

The CDR3 DNA reads as TGTGCCAGCAGTTCCCGACTGACAAACACCGGGGAGCTGTTTTTT. It encodes CASSSRLTNTGELFF. The rearrangement links TRBV28 to TRBJ2-2; D gene uncertain. CDR3 length equals 15 residues. Trimming removed 4 bases at V and 2 bases at J, with 11 bases between. Germline-derived CDR1 and CDR2 are MDHEN and SYDVKM.

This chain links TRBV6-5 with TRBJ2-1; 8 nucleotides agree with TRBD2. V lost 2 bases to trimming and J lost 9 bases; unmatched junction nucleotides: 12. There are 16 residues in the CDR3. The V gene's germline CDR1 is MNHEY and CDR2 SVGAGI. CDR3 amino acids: CASSYGGSGGSGEQFF. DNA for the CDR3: TGTGCCAGCAGTTACGGAGGGAGCGGGGGTTCCGGTGAGCAGTTCTTC.

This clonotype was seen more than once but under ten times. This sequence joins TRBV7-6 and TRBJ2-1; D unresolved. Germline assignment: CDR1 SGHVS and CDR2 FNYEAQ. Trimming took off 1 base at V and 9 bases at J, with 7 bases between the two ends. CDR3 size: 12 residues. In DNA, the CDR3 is TGTGCCAGCAGCTTAGGGCCCTTTGAGCAGTTCTTC. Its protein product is CASSLGPFEQFF.

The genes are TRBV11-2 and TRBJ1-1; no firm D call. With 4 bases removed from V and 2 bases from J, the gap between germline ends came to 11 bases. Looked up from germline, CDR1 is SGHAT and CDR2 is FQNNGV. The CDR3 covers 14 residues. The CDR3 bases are TGTGCCAGCAGCTCTACGACACTAAACACTGAAGCTTTCTTT. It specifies CASSSTTLNTEAFF.

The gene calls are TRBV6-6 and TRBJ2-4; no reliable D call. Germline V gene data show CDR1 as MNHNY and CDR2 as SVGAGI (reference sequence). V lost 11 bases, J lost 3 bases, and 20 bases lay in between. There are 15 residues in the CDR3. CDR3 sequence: CAAHQSGLGKNIQYF. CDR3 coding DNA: TGTGCCGCCCATCAATCCGGCCTGGGCAAAAACATTCAGTACTTC.

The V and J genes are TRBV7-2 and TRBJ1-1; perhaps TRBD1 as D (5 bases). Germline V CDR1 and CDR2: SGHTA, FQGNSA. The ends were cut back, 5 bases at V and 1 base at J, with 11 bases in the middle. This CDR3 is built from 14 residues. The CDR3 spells CASSRQRSNTEAFF. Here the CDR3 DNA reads TGTGCCAGCAGCCGACAGAGGTCGAACACTGAAGCTTTCTTT. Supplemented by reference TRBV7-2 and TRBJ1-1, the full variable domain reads GAGVSQSPSNKVTEKGKDVELRCDPISGHTALYWYRQSLGQGLEFLIYFQGNSAPDKSGLPSDRFSAERTGGSVSTLTIQRTQQEDSAVYLCASSRQRSNTEAFFGQGTRLTVV.

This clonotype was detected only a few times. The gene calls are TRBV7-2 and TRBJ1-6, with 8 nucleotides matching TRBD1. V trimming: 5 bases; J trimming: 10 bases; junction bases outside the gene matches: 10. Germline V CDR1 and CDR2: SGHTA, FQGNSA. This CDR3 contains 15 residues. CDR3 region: CASSPEGQGQSPLHF. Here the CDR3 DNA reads TGTGCCAGCAGCCCTGAAGGACAGGGACAGTCACCCCTCCACTTT. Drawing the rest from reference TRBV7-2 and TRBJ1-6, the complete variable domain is GAGVSQSPSNKVTEKGKDVELRCDPISGHTALYWYRQSLGQGLEFLIYFQGNSAPDKSGLPSDRFSAERTGGSVSTLTIQRTQQEDSAVYLCASSPEGQGQSPLHFGNGTRLTVT.